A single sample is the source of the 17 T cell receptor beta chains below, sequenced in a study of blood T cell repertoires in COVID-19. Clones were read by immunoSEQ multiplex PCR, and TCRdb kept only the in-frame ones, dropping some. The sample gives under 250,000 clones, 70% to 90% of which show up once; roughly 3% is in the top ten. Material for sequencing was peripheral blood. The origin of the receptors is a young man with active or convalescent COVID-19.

In DNA form, the CDR3 reads TGTGCCTGGAGTCTTGGGGGCAGCAATCAGCCCCAGCATTTT. This translates into CAWSLGGSNQPQHF. This chain joins TRBV30 and TRBJ1-5; possibly TRBD1 for D (6 bases). V lost 2 bases and J 1 base, leaving 9 bases between the germline ends. Germline V gene data show CDR1 as GTSNPN and CDR2 as SVGIG (reference sequence). The CDR3 totals 14 residues.

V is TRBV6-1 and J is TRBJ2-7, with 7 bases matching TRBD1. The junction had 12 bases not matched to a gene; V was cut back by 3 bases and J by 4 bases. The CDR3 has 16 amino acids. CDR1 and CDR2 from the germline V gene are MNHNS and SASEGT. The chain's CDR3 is CASSDGRDSPWYEQYF. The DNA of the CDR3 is TGTGCCAGCAGTGATGGAAGGGACAGTCCATGGTACGAGCAGTACTTC.

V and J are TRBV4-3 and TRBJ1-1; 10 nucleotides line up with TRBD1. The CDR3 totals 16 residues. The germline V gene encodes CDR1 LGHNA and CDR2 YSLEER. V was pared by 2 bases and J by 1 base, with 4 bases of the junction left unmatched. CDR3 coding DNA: TGCGCCAGCAGCCAACTGACAGGGGGCGCGAACACTGAAGCTTTCTTT. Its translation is CASSQLTGGANTEAFF.

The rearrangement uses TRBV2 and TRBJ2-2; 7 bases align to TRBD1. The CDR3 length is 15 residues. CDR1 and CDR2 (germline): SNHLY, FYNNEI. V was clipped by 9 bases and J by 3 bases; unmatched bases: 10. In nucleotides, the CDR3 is TGTGCCAGTCAGGGGGAAGCAGGGTACACCGGGGAGCTGTTTTTT. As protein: CASQGEAGYTGELFF.

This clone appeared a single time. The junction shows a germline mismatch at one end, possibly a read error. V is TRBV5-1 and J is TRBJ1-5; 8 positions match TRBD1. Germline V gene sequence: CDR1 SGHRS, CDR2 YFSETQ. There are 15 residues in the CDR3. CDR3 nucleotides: TGCGCCAGCAGCTCCGGACAGGGCCCCGAGATGGGGCTATTCTTT. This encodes CASSSGQGPEMGLFF.

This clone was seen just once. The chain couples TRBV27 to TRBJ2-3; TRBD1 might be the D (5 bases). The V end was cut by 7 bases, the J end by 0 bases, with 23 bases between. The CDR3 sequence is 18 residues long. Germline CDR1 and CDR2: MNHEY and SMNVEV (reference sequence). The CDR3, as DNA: TGTGCCAGCAAGGCAGGGATCAATAGACCGCTTAGCACAGATACGCAGTATTTT. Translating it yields CASKAGINRPLSTDTQYF.

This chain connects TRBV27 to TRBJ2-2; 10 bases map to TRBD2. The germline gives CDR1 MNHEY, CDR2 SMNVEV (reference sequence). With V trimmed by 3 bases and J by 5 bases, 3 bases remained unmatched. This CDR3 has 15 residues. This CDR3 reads CASSFSGRVTGELFF. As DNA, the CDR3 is TGTGCCAGCAGTTTCAGCGGGAGGGTTACCGGGGAGCTGTTTTTT.

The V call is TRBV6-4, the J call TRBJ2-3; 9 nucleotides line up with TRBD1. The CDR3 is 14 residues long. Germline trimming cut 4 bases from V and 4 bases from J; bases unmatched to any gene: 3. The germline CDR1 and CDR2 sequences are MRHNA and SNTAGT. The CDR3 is CASSVRTGADTQYF. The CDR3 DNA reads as TGTGCCAGCAGTGTCAGGACAGGGGCAGATACGCAGTATTTT.

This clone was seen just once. CDR3 nucleotide sequence: TGTGCCAGCTCACCACGTAGCGCAGATACGCAGTATTTT. It yields the protein CASSPRSADTQYF. The chain combines TRBV18 with TRBJ2-3, with a possible D match to TRBD2 (5 bases). The CDR3 runs 13 residues. Trimming removed 1 base from V and 4 bases from J, with 6 bases in between. Looked up from germline, CDR1 is KGHSH and CDR2 is LQKENI.

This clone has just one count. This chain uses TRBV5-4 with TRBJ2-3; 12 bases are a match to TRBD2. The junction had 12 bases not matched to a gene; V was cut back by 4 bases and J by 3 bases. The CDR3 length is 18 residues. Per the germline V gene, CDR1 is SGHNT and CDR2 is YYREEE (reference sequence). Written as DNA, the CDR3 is TGTGCCAGCAGCCCTATCGGTCTAGCGGGAGGGCCTACAGATACGCAGTATTTT. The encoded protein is CASSPIGLAGGPTDTQYF.

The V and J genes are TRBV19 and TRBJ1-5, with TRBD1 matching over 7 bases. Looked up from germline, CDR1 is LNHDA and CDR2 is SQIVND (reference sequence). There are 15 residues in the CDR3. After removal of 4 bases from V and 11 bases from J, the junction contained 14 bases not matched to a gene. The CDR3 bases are TGTGCCAGTAGTACCACGACAGGGTGGGGGCGAACCCAGCATTTT. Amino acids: CASSTTTGWGRTQHF.

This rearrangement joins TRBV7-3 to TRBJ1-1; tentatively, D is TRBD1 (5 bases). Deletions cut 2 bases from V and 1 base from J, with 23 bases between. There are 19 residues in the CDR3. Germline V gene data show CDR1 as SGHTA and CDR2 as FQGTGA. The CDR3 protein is CASSLEAGQAPTGNTEAFF. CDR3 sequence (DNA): TGTGCCAGCAGCTTAGAGGCAGGGCAGGCCCCAACGGGGAACACTGAAGCTTTCTTT.

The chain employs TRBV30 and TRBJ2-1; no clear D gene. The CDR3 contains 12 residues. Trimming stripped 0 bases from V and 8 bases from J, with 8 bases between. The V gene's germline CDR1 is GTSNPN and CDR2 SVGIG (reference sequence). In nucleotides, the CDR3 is TGTGCCTGGAGTGTACCCCCGGATGAGCAGTTCTTC. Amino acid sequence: CAWSVPPDEQFF.

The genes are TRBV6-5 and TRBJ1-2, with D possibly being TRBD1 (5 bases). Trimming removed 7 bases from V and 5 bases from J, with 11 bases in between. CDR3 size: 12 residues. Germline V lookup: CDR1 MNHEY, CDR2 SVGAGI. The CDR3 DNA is TGTGCCAGCACTTCGGGGGAGTATGGCTACACCTTC. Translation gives CASTSGEYGYTF.

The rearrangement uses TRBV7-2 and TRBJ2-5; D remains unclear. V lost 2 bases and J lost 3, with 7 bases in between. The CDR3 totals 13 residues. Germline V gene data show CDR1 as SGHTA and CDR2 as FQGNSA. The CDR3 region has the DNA TGTGCCAGCAGCTTAATAAGAGAAGAGACCCAGTACTTC. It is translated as CASSLIREETQYF. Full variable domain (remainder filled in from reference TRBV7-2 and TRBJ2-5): GAGVSQSPSNKVTEKGKDVELRCDPISGHTALYWYRQSLGQGLEFLIYFQGNSAPDKSGLPSDRFSAERTGGSVSTLTIQRTQQEDSAVYLCASSLIREETQYFGPGTRLLVL.

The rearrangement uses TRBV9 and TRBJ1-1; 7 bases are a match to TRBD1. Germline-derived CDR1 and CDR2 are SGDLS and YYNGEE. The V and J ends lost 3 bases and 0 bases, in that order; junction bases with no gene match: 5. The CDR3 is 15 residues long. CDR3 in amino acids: CASSAMGQMNTEAFF. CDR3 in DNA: TGTGCCAGCAGCGCCATGGGACAGATGAACACTGAAGCTTTCTTT.

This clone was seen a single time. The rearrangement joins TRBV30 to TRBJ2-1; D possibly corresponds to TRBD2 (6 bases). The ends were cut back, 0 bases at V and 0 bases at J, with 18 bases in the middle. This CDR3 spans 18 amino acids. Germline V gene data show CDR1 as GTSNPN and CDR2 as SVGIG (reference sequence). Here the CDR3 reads CAWSVRWVDGSSYNEQFF. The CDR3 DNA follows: TGTGCCTGGAGTGTACGATGGGTCGACGGGAGCTCCTACAATGAGCAGTTCTTC. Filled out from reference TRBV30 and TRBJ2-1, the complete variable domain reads SQTIHQWPATLVQPVGSPLSLECTVEGTSNPNLYWYRQAAGRGLQLLFYSVGIGQISSEVPQNLSASRPQDRQFILSSKKLLLSDSGFYLCAWSVRWVDGSSYNEQFFGPGTRLTVL.